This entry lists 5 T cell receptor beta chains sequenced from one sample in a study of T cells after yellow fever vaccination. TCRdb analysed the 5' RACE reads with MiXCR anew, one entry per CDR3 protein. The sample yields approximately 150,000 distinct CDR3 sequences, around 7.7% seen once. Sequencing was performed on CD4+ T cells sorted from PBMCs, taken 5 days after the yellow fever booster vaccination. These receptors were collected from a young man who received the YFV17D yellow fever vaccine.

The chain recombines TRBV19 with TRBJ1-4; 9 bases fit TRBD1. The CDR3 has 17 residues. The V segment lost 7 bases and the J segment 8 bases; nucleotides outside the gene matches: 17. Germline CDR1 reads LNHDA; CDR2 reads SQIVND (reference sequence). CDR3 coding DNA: TGTGCCAGTAAGCGGGGGCGAAGCCGACAGGGGGGCGAAAAACTGTTTTTT. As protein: CASKRGRSRQGGEKLFF.

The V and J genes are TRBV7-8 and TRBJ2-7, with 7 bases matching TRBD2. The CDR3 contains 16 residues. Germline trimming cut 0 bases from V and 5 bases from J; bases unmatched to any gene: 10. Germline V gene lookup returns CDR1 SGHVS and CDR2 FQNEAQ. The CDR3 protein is CASSLAEPSGPHEQYF. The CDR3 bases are TGTGCCAGCAGCTTAGCGGAGCCTAGCGGTCCCCACGAGCAGTACTTC. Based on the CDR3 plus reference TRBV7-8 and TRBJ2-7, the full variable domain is GAGVSQSPRYKVAKRGQDVALRCDPISGHVSLFWYQQALGQGPEFLTYFQNEAQLDKSGLPSDRFFAERPEGSVSTLKIQRTQQEDSAVYLCASSLAEPSGPHEQYFGPGTRLTVT.

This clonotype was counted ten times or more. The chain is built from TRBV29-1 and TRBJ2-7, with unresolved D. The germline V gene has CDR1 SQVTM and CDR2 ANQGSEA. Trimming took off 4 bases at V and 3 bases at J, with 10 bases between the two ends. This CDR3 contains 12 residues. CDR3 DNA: TGCAGCGTTGCAAAGGGTCTCTACGAGCAGTACTTC. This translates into CSVAKGLYEQYF.

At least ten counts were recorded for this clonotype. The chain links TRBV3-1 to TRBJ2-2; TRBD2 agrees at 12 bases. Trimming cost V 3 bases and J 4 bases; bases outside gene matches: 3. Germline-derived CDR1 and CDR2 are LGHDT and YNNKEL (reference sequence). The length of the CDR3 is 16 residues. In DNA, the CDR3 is TGTGCCAGCAGCCATGTGACTAGCGGGAGCACCGGGGAGCTGTTTTTT. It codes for CASSHVTSGSTGELFF.

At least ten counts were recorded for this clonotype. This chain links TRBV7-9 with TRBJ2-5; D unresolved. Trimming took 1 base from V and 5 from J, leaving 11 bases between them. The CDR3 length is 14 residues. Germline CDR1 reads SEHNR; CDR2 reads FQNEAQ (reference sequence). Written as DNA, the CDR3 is TGTGCCAGCAGCTTAGTGTTCCGGTGGGAGACCCAGTACTTC. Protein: CASSLVFRWETQYF.